The T cell receptor (beta chain) under discussion was sequenced for a study of blood T cell repertoires in COVID-19. Whole-study context: Acute and convalescent COVID-19 specimens originated in the United States, Italy and Spain.

CDR1 is SGHVS, CDR2 FQNEAQ, per germline. V lost 5 bases, J lost 1 base, and 12 bases stayed unmatched. This CDR3 comprises 17 residues. The assay was immunoSEQ multiplex PCR, and TCRdb's table has in-frame clones only and misses some. The sample shows 75,000 to 90,000 clones, around nine tenths of them seen only once. Sequenced: peripheral blood. The V and J genes are TRBV7-8 and TRBJ2-7; 9 bases are a match to TRBD1. The TCR comes from an elderly man with acute or convalescent COVID-19. The CDR3 coding sequence is TGTGCCAGCAGCCTGAACCGGGACAGGGTGTATTCCTACGAGCAGTACTTC. This encodes CASSLNRDRVYSYEQYF.